These 29 T cell receptor beta chains were sequenced from one sample in a study of T-cell memory formation after mild COVID-19. One entry per CDR3 protein results from TCRdb running MiXCR on the 5' RACE reads. This sample carries about 84,000 distinct CDR3 sequences, about 15% of them seen once, and the ten largest clones take roughly 33%. Sequencing was carried out using PBMCs or a T cell subset sorted from them (not recorded which). These receptors were obtained from an adult woman who had mild COVID-19 (a few samples of this study predate the infection). Cell type and time point are not known.

This clonotype was counted only a few times. This sequence joins TRBV29-1 and TRBJ2-7; the D is unclear. The V and J ends lost 0 bases and 2 bases respectively, with 11 bases between them. This CDR3 has 14 amino acids. Germline assignment: CDR1 SQVTM and CDR2 ANQGSEA. The CDR3 protein is CSVEEAGVTYEQYF. For the CDR3, the DNA is TGCAGCGTTGAAGAGGCAGGAGTGACCTACGAGCAGTACTTC.

V usage is TRBV30 and J usage is TRBJ2-2, with TRBD2 identical over 7 bases. The CDR3 sequence is 16 residues long. Germline CDR1 reads GTSNPN; CDR2 reads SVGIG (reference sequence). V dropped 0 bases and J dropped 5; count of bases not matched to a gene: 9. The CDR3 DNA reads TGTGCCTGGAGTGTACCTAAGCGGGATATTACCGGGGAGCTGTTTTTT. The encoded protein is CAWSVPKRDITGELFF.

The chain carries TRBV7-3 and TRBJ2-1, with 7 bases lining up with TRBD1. Germline CDR1 and CDR2: SGHTA and FQGTGA. CDR3 length: 13 residues. Trimming cost V 2 bases and J 5 bases; bases outside gene matches: 0. CDR3 sequence reads: CASSLGTDNEQFF. The CDR3 DNA sequence: TGTGCCAGCAGCTTAGGGACAGACAATGAGCAGTTCTTC.

This clonotype was detected once. The V and J genes are TRBV5-6 and TRBJ2-3, with D possibly being TRBD2 (6 bases). V lost 2 bases, J lost 0 bases, and 13 bases lay in between. Germline values: CDR1 SGHDT, CDR2 YYEEEE. This CDR3 is built from 16 residues. CDR3 region: CASSFGRDWSTDTQYF. The CDR3 DNA is TGTGCCAGCAGCTTTGGGCGGGATTGGAGCACAGATACGCAGTATTTT.

V usage is TRBV7-9 and J usage is TRBJ1-5; 9 bases map to TRBD1. CDR1 and CDR2 (germline): SEHNR, FQNEAQ (reference sequence). The CDR3 sequence is 14 residues long. J lost 4 bases, V lost 5 bases, and 3 bases had no gene match. DNA for the CDR3: TGTGCCAGCAGCCTAGGACAGGGGAATCAGCCCCAGCATTTT. It codes for CASSLGQGNQPQHF. Full variable domain (outside the CDR3, taken from reference TRBV7-9 and TRBJ1-5): DTGVSQNPRHKITKRGQNVTFRCDPISEHNRLYWYRQTLGQGPEFLTYFQNEAQLEKSRLLSDRFSAERPKGSFSTLEIQRTEQGDSAMYLCASSLGQGNQPQHFGDGTRLSIL.

This clonotype was seen only a few times. The CDR3, as DNA: TGCGCCAGCAGCTTGCTAGCGGCCCAAGAGACCCAGTACTTC. Amino acid sequence: CASSLLAAQETQYF. The genes are TRBV5-1 and TRBJ2-5; 7 nucleotides match TRBD2. The CDR3 consists of 14 residues. J lost 1 base, V lost 1 base, and 1 base had no gene match. Germline values: CDR1 SGHRS, CDR2 YFSETQ.

This clonotype was picked up a small number of times. This chain connects TRBV5-1 to TRBJ2-7; weak D call: TRBD1 (6 bases). This CDR3 has 13 amino acids. Trimming took 6 bases from V and 1 from J, leaving 11 bases between them. Germline loops: CDR1 SGHRS, CDR2 YFSETQ. The CDR3 protein is CASNGGLSYEQYF. The DNA for the CDR3 is TGCGCCAGCAATGGGGGCTTATCCTACGAGCAGTACTTC. The full variable domain, completed using reference TRBV5-1 and TRBJ2-7, is KAGVTQTPRYLIKTRGQQVTLSCSPISGHRSVSWYQQTPGQGLQFLFEYFSETQRNKGNFPGRFSGRQFSNSRSEMNVSTLELGDSALYLCASNGGLSYEQYFGPGTRLTVT.

This chain joins TRBV12-3 or TRBV12-4 and TRBJ2-5, with D possibly matching TRBD2 (6 bases). CDR3 length: 15 amino acids. V was shortened by 3 bases and J by 2 bases, with 13 bases between the two germline ends. The CDR3 is CASSLASVPQETQYF. The CDR3 DNA reads as TGTGCCAGCAGTTTGGCTAGCGTGCCTCAAGAGACCCAGTACTTC.

The J gene is TRBJ2-5, the V gene TRBV13, with TRBD1 identical over 9 bases. The CDR3 contains 17 residues. Germline values: CDR1 PRHDT, CDR2 FYEKMQ (reference sequence). V lost 4 bases to trimming and J lost 1 base; unmatched junction nucleotides: 10. CDR3 in DNA: TGTGCCAGCAGCTCCCGGACAGGGGATTGGGGCCAAGAGACCCAGTACTTC. This translates into CASSSRTGDWGQETQYF.

This clonotype has more than one count but fewer than ten. The chain is built from TRBV5-1 and TRBJ2-7; no firm D call. This CDR3 comprises 16 residues. V was shortened by 4 bases and J by 2 bases, with 19 bases between the two germline ends. Germline V gene sequence: CDR1 SGHRS, CDR2 YFSETQ. CDR3 sequence (DNA): TGCGCCAGCAGCCAACCGGAAGAAAGAAAGACCTACGAGCAGTACTTC. This codes for CASSQPEERKTYEQYF.

The V call is TRBV29-1, the J call TRBJ2-1; 13 nucleotides agree with TRBD2. V dropped 4 bases and J dropped 2; count of bases not matched to a gene: 2. Germline V lookup: CDR1 SQVTM, CDR2 ANQGSEA. This CDR3 has 15 amino acids. CDR3 bases: TGCAGCGTTGGACTAGCGGGGGGAACCTACAATGAGCAGTTCTTC. This gives the protein CSVGLAGGTYNEQFF.

The J gene is TRBJ2-2, the V gene TRBV28; D is perhaps TRBD1 (6 bases). The V gene's germline CDR1 is MDHEN and CDR2 SYDVKM. The ends were cut back, 6 bases at V and 1 base at J, with 9 bases in the middle. CDR3 size: 14 residues. CDR3 sequence: CASRADRNTGELFF. CDR3 DNA sequence: TGTGCCAGCAGGGCGGACAGGAACACCGGGGAGCTGTTTTTT.

This clonotype came up a few times. The chain recombines TRBV24-1 with TRBJ2-7, with 10 bases matching TRBD1. Germline trimming cut 3 bases from V and 3 bases from J; bases unmatched to any gene: 7. Germline lookup yields CDR1 KGHDR and CDR2 SFDVKD. The CDR3 contains 16 residues. CDR3 protein: CATSDPQDRGGYEQYF. The CDR3 bases are TGTGCCACCAGTGATCCCCAGGACAGGGGGGGCTACGAGCAGTACTTC.

The CDR3 nucleotides are TGTGCCAGCAGCGGATTAGCGGAGAGCTCCTACAATGAGCAGTTCTTC. It encodes CASSGLAESSYNEQFF. This chain connects TRBV9 to TRBJ2-1, with D possibly being TRBD2 (6 bases). Germline V CDR1 and CDR2: SGDLS, YYNGEE. The CDR3 spans 16 residues. V lost 3 bases and J lost 0, with 13 bases in between. The whole variable domain, remainder taken from reference TRBV9 and TRBJ2-1, is DSGVTQTPKHLITATGQRVTLRCSPRSGDLSVYWYQQSLDQGLQFLIQYYNGEERAKGNILERFSAQQFPDLHSELNLSSLELGDSALYFCASSGLAESSYNEQFFGPGTRLTVL.

This clonotype was counted ten times or more. The chain has TRBV4-3 and TRBJ1-5, with D possibly being TRBD1 (5 bases). The V end was cut by 0 bases, the J end by 6 bases, with 15 bases between. CDR1 is LGHNA and CDR2 is YSLEER in the germline V gene. The CDR3 is made up of 16 amino acids. The CDR3 reads CASSQDLAGQGQPQHF. CDR3 DNA: TGCGCCAGCAGCCAAGATCTCGCGGGGCAGGGTCAGCCCCAGCATTTT.

There are a few counts of this clonotype. The chain combines TRBV10-3 with TRBJ2-7; possibly TRBD1 or TRBD2 for D (6 bases each). CDR3 length: 14 residues. V lost 8 bases, J lost 7 bases, and 21 bases lay in between. Germline V gene lookup returns CDR1 ENHRY and CDR2 SYGVKD. CDR3 sequence: CAIGDSQGTGEQYF. Written as DNA, the CDR3 is TGTGCCATCGGGGACTCACAGGGTACGGGGGAGCAGTACTTC.

This clonotype was counted a few times. The J gene is TRBJ2-1, the V gene TRBV13, with D possibly being TRBD2 (6 bases). Per the germline V gene, CDR1 is PRHDT and CDR2 is FYEKMQ (reference sequence). The CDR3 extends over 16 amino acids. V gave up 4 bases and J gave up 5 bases, with 18 bases separating them. CDR3 coding DNA: TGTGCCAGCAGCTATTTAGCCGGGACTCGTAACAATGAGCAGTTCTTC. Amino acid sequence: CASSYLAGTRNNEQFF.

The chain joins TRBV12-3 or TRBV12-4 to TRBJ2-2; 7 bases are a match to TRBD1. CDR3 length: 15 amino acids. The junction had 6 bases not matched to a gene; V was cut back by 6 bases and J by 2 bases. For the CDR3, the DNA is TGTGCCAGCAGCCTACAGGGGCGAAACACCGGGGAGCTGTTTTTT. Its translation: CASSLQGRNTGELFF.

This clonotype showed up many times. The chain carries TRBV5-1 and TRBJ2-7; no clear D. The germline V and J ends were trimmed by 3 bases and 0 bases, with 13 bases remaining between them. The CDR3 sequence is 15 residues long. Germline CDR1 is SGHRS and CDR2 is YFSETQ. DNA for the CDR3: TGCGCCAGCAGCTGGTTGAATCCCCGCTCCTACGAGCAGTACTTC. Amino acids: CASSWLNPRSYEQYF.

The rearrangement uses TRBV12-3 or TRBV12-4 and TRBJ2-1; possible D gene TRBD1, 6 bases. The CDR3 consists of 13 residues. Trimming removed 7 bases from V and 7 bases from J, with 14 bases in between. CDR3 coding DNA: TGTGCCAGCACCGTGACAGGTATTAATGAGCAGTTCTTC. Residues: CASTVTGINEQFF.

The rearrangement joins TRBV12-3 or TRBV12-4 to TRBJ1-1, with unresolved D. This CDR3 has 12 residues. V lost 3 bases, J lost 5 bases, and 7 bases lay in between. The CDR3: CASSFLRTEAFF. CDR3 bases: TGTGCCAGCAGTTTTTTACGGACTGAAGCTTTCTTT.

The rearrangement uses TRBV15 and TRBJ2-7; 8 bases map to TRBD2. The CDR3 runs 16 residues. J gave up 3 bases and V 0 bases, and 7 bases lay outside the gene matches. Germline CDR1 and CDR2: LNHNV and YYDKDF (reference sequence). Written as DNA, the CDR3 is TGTGCCACCAGCAGAGATCCAACGGGAGGGAGCTACGAGCAGTACTTC. The encoded protein is CATSRDPTGGSYEQYF.

In its sample, this clonotype was seen many times. V is TRBV4-3 and J is TRBJ2-7; D may correspond to TRBD1 or TRBD2 (5 bases each). The CDR3 is 15 amino acids. Trimming removed 4 bases from V and 1 base from J, with 14 bases in between. Germline V gene sequence: CDR1 LGHNA, CDR2 YSLEER. CDR3 protein: CASSPSGPVSYEQYF. The CDR3 coding sequence is TGCGCCAGCAGCCCCTCGGGGCCCGTATCCTACGAGCAGTACTTC.

This chain links TRBV7-9 with TRBJ2-5; the D gene could be TRBD1 or TRBD2 (7 bases each). Trimming took off 5 bases at V and 9 bases at J, with 13 bases between the two ends. This CDR3 has 12 residues. The germline CDR1 and CDR2 sequences are SEHNR and FQNEAQ (reference sequence). CDR3 sequence: CASSPGGVPQYF. The CDR3 nucleotides are TGTGCCAGCAGCCCAGGGGGGGTTCCCCAGTACTTC.

About this clonotype: At one end, the junction sequence differs from germline, possibly due to a read error. CDR3 DNA sequence: TGTGCCAGCAGCCACGGCACAGCACCCTCCGACAATGAGCAGTTCTTC. It is translated as CASSHGTAPSDNEQFF. The chain couples TRBV7-9 to TRBJ2-1; no clear D gene. There are 16 residues in the CDR3. Germline V gene data show CDR1 as SEHNR and CDR2 as FQNEAQ (reference sequence).

This clonotype was seen more than once but under ten times. The chain combines TRBV12-5 with TRBJ2-7; TRBD1 is a possible D gene (5 bases). The CDR3 totals 12 residues. Germline CDR1 reads LGHNT; CDR2 reads FRNRAP. V was shortened by 4 bases and J by 7 bases, with 11 bases between the two germline ends. This chain's CDR3 is CASGWTPVEQYF. For the CDR3, the DNA is TGTGCTAGTGGTTGGACACCCGTAGAGCAGTACTTC.

This clonotype was counted a few times. This chain uses TRBV6-5 with TRBJ2-4; TRBD2 is a possible D gene (5 bases). V lost 7 bases to trimming and J lost 15 bases, with 16 bases between them. The CDR3 runs 11 residues. Germline V CDR1 and CDR2: MNHEY, SVGAGI. This CDR3 reads CASTSGFFLYF. In DNA form, the CDR3 reads TGTGCCAGCACCTCGGGGTTCTTCTTGTACTTC.

In its sample, this clonotype was seen a few times. This chain uses TRBV11-2 with TRBJ2-3; 9 nucleotides align to TRBD2. Germline V gene data show CDR1 as SGHAT and CDR2 as FQNNGV. V was pared by 5 bases and J by 3 bases, with 6 bases of the junction left unmatched. CDR3 length equals 15 residues. CDR3 loop: CASSLIAGVTDTQYF. CDR3 DNA: TGTGCCAGCAGCCTTATAGCGGGAGTAACAGATACGCAGTATTTT.

The chain is built from TRBV12-3 or TRBV12-4 and TRBJ2-2; no firm D call. V was shortened by 6 bases and J by 5 bases, with 16 bases between the two germline ends. CDR3 length: 15 residues. Here the CDR3 reads CASSRRLLGTGELFF. The CDR3 region has the DNA TGTGCCAGCAGCCGTAGGCTTCTAGGGACCGGGGAGCTGTTTTTT.